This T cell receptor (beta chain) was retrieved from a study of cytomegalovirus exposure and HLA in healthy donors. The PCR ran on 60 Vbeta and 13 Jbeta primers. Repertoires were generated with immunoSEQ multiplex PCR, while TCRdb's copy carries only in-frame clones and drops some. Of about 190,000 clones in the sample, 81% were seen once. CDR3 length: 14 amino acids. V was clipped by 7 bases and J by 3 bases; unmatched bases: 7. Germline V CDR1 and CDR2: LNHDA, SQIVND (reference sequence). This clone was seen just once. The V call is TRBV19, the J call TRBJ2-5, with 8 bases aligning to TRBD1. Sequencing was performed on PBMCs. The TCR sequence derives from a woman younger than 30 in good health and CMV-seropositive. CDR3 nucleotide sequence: TGTGCCAGTACCTCCAGGGGGCGGAAAGAGACCCAGTACTTC. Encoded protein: CASTSRGRKETQYF. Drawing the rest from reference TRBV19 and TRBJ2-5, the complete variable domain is DGGITQSPKYLFRKEGQNVTLSCEQNLNHDAMYWYRQDPGQGLRLIYYSQIVNDFQKGDIAEGYSVSREKKESFPLTVTSAQKNPTAFYLCASTSRGRKETQYFGPGTRLLVL.